This section outlines one TCR beta chain sequence together with its context. The protocol was immunoSEQ multiplex PCR, while the TCRdb copy is restricted to in-frame clones and leaves out a portion. The sample carries about 59,000 clones, 75% to 95% recorded once. The data stem from a study of blood T cell repertoires in COVID-19. Study details: The analysed material was cDNA or gDNA that came from T cells, B-cell-depleted T cells, or PBMCs.

The sequenced sample consisted of peripheral blood. The receptor was isolated from a man older than 75 with acute or convalescent COVID-19.

CDR3 coding DNA: TGTGCCACCAGCAGAGAGATCAGGGGATCGAGTGAAAAACTGTTTTTT. Translated: CATSREIRGSSEKLFF. The rearrangement joins TRBV15 to TRBJ1-4; D possibly corresponds to TRBD1 (6 bases). The CDR3 totals 16 residues. Germline CDR1 reads LNHNV; CDR2 reads YYDKDF (reference sequence). Trimming pared 0 bases from V and 7 bases from J, leaving 15 bases between.